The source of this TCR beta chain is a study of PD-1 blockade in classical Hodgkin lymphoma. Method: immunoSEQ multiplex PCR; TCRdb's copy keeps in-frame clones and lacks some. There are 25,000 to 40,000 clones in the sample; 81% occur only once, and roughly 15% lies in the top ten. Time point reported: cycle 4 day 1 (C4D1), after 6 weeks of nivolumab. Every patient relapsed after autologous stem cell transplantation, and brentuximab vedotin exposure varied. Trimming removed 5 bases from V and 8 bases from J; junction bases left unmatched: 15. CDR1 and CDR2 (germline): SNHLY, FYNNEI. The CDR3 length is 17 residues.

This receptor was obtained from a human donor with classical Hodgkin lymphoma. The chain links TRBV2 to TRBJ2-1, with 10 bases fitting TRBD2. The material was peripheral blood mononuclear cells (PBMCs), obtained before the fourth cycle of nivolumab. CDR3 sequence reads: CASSTPWTSGLTDEQFF. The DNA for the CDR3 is TGTGCCAGCAGTACACCTTGGACTAGCGGACTTACGGATGAGCAGTTCTTC.